Many counts were recorded for the clone carrying this T cell receptor beta chain. The data are from a study of regulatory T cells in long-lasting Graves disease. CDR1 and CDR2 (germline): SEHNR, FQNEAQ (reference sequence). There are 15 residues in the CDR3. Trimming cost V 2 bases and J 0 bases, with 11 bases left between them. Libraries of TCR beta came from iRepertoire HTBI primers plus Arm-PCR of CDR3 regions. TCRdb re-derived calls from the multiplex PCR reads in MiXCR, one entry per CDR3 protein. Among some 470,000 distinct CDR3 sequences listed, under 25% were seen once. Time point given: persistent/refractory GD, antithyroid drugs over 5 years with positive TRAb. With RNA extracted from PBMCs as input, the TCR library was made.

The gene calls are TRBV7-9 and TRBJ2-7; TRBD1 is a possible D gene (5 bases). The source was peripheral blood mononuclear cells (PBMCs), collected when the disease was refractory, from a patient treated with antithyroid drugs. The sequence came from a female donor with Graves disease. The CDR3 spells CASSLWAGNSYEQYF. CDR3 in DNA: TGTGCCAGCAGCTTATGGGCAGGGAACTCCTACGAGCAGTACTTC.